Shown below are 10 T cell receptor beta chains from a single sample sequenced in a study of cytomegalovirus exposure and HLA in healthy donors. Use of 60 Vbeta and 13 Jbeta primers characterized the PCR. Method: immunoSEQ multiplex PCR; TCRdb's copy keeps in-frame clones and lacks some. The repertoire holds around 99,000 clones, with about 76% as singletons. The sequencing input was PBMCs. These receptors all stem from a woman in her twenties or thirties in good health and CMV-seronegative.

This clone came up a few times. The CDR3 sequence is CASTVQHGYTF. For the CDR3, the DNA is TGTGCCAGCACGGTACAGCATGGCTACACCTTC. V and J are TRBV2 and TRBJ1-2; D not certain. The CDR3 length is 11 residues. Germline loops: CDR1 SNHLY, CDR2 FYNNEI. V lost 7 bases and J lost 6, with 9 bases in between. Variable domain in full (rest from reference TRBV2 and TRBJ1-2): EPEVTQTPSHQVTQMGQEVILRCVPISNHLYFYWYRQILGQKVEFLVSFYNNEISEKSEIFDDQFSVERPDGSNFTLKIRSTKLEDSAMYFCASTVQHGYTFGSGTRLTVV.

V and J are TRBV19 and TRBJ1-1; D not resolved. The CDR3 totals 14 residues. CDR1 is LNHDA, CDR2 SQIVND, per germline (reference sequence). Trimming stripped 9 bases from V and 1 base from J, with 15 bases between. The CDR3 here is CASRAGFGNTEAFF. CDR3 DNA sequence: TGTGCCAGCAGAGCAGGTTTCGGGAACACTGAAGCTTTCTTT.

V gene TRBV27 combines with J gene TRBJ2-1, with 12 bases fitting TRBD2. V trimming: 6 bases; J trimming: 7 bases; junction bases outside the gene matches: 7. CDR1 is MNHEY, CDR2 SMNVEV, per germline (reference sequence). The CDR3 loop spans 15 amino acids. CDR3 in DNA: TGTGCCAGCAGCCTAGCGGGAGGGTATTCGAATGAGCAGTTCTTC. This codes for CASSLAGGYSNEQFF.

V gene TRBV15 combines with J gene TRBJ2-7; D gene ambiguous. This CDR3 is 15 amino acids long. Germline values: CDR1 LNHNV, CDR2 YYDKDF (reference sequence). V was clipped by 0 bases and J by 1 base, with 10 bases between them. This chain's CDR3 is CATSRDLGRSYEQYF. For the CDR3, the DNA is TGTGCCACCAGCAGAGATCTGGGCCGTTCCTACGAGCAGTACTTC.

This clone was seen more than once but under ten times. This sequence joins TRBV7-6 and TRBJ2-6, with D perhaps matching TRBD1 (6 bases). This CDR3 region has 21 residues. Germline assignment: CDR1 SGHVS and CDR2 FNYEAQ. Trimming stripped 4 bases from V and 0 bases from J, with 25 bases between. The CDR3, as DNA: TGTGCCAGCAGCTCCCCGTTACCCTCACAGGGCAGGGGCTCTGGGGCCAACGTCCTGACTTTC. This encodes CASSSPLPSQGRGSGANVLTF.

This chain joins TRBV14 and TRBJ2-5, with TRBD1 as a possible D gene (5 bases). CDR3 length equals 13 residues. The V gene's germline CDR1 is SGHDN and CDR2 FVKESK. V was cut by 7 bases and J by 5 bases, with 14 bases left in between. Written as DNA, the CDR3 is TGTGCCAGCATAGGGGTTCTATTCGAGACCCAGTACTTC. Residues: CASIGVLFETQYF.

V usage is TRBV7-2 and J usage is TRBJ1-6; 8 bases agree with TRBD1. V dropped 5 bases and J dropped 6; count of bases not matched to a gene: 6. The CDR3 totals 15 residues. In germline, CDR1 is SGHTA, CDR2 FQGNSA. CDR3 nucleotides: TGTGCCAGCAGCCCAAGCAGGGGGCTTAATTCACCCCTCCACTTT. The encoded protein is CASSPSRGLNSPLHF.

The rearrangement uses TRBV28 and TRBJ1-1; possible D gene TRBD1, 5 bases. CDR3 length: 15 amino acids. V dropped 2 bases and J dropped 1 base, with 11 bases sitting between them. Germline loops: CDR1 MDHEN, CDR2 SYDVKM. CDR3 DNA sequence: TGTGCCAGCAGTTTAAGTCTGGGGCAGAACACTGAAGCTTTCTTT. As protein: CASSLSLGQNTEAFF. Based on the CDR3 plus reference TRBV28 and TRBJ1-1, the full variable domain is DVKVTQSSRYLVKRTGEKVFLECVQDMDHENMFWYRQDPGLGLRLIYFSYDVKMKEKGDIPEGYSVSREKKERFSLILESASTNQTSMYLCASSLSLGQNTEAFFGQGTRLTVV.

This clone was observed a single time. The V call is TRBV30, the J call TRBJ2-7, with D perhaps TRBD2 (7 bases). This CDR3 spans 15 amino acids. The V gene's germline CDR1 is GTSNPN and CDR2 SVGIG (reference sequence). Trimming took 0 bases from V and 7 from J, leaving 19 bases between them. The CDR3 DNA is TGTGCCTGGAGTGTATCTGGGGGGGCGGTGGGAGAGCAGTACTTC. It translates to CAWSVSGGAVGEQYF.

The chain uses TRBV7-9 and TRBJ2-7, with TRBD1 matching over 7 bases. Germline loops: CDR1 SEHNR, CDR2 FQNEAQ (reference sequence). The trim removed 6 bases at V and 2 bases at J, leaving 7 bases unmatched. The CDR3 spans 14 residues. The CDR3 DNA follows: TGTGCCAGCAGTACAGGGGAAATGCCCTACGAGCAGTACTTC. It encodes CASSTGEMPYEQYF.